This T cell receptor (beta chain) was profiled in a study of T cell clonality in common variable immunodeficiency. Germline V gene data show CDR1 as SQVTM and CDR2 as ANQGSEA. This CDR3 has 14 residues. V lost 7 bases and J 0 bases, leaving 13 bases between the germline ends. The repertoire was sequenced with immunoSEQ multiplex PCR; TCRdb's copy has only in-frame clones and lacks some. The sample lists 40,000 to 55,000 clones, none appearing once, the ten largest making up less than 11%. Each donor provided roughly 5 to 8 ml of heparinized whole blood. This clone was counted a few times. The read halts 3 residues ahead of the CDR3 end, with the missing end drawn from the germline J gene.

Source material: peripheral blood mononuclear cells. The source of this sequence is a person aged 18 to 75 in good health. V gene TRBV29-1 combines with J gene TRBJ1-3, with D perhaps matching TRBD1 (6 bases). CDR3 sequence: CSASGQNSGNTIYF. The CDR3 bases that were read are TGCAGCGCCTCGGGACAAAACTCTGGAAACACC.